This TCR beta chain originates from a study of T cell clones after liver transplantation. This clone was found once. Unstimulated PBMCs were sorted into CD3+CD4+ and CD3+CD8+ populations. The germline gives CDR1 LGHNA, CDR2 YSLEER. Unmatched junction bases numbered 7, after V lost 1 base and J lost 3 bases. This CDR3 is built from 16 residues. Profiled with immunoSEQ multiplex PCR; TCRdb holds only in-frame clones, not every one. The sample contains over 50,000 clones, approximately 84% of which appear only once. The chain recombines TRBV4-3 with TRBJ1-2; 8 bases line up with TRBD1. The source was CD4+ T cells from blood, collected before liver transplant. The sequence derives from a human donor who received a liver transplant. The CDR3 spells CASSQGYRGFDYGYTF. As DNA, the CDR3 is TGCGCCAGCAGCCAAGGATACAGGGGGTTCGACTATGGCTACACCTTC.